This TCR beta chain was recorded in a study of technical replicates of blood from several donors. Profiled with immunoSEQ multiplex PCR; TCRdb holds only in-frame clones, not every one. The sample has 55,000 to 80,000 clones; 80% to 95% are singletons. CDR3 length equals 12 residues. CDR1 SGDLS and CDR2 YYNGEE come from the germline V gene. Between the trimmed V and J ends, which lost 0 bases and 12 bases, there was a span of 13 bases. The TCR comes from a human donor in good health. The chain carries TRBV9 and TRBJ2-7; D may be TRBD2 (5 bases). The sequenced sample consisted of T cells isolated from PBMCs. CDR3 in amino acids: CASSVGEGRPYF. CDR3 nucleotide sequence: TGTGCCAGCAGCGTAGGAGAGGGAAGACCGTACTTC.